This TCR beta chain came from a study of blood T cells in healthy people across ages. Study-level points and caveats: Among T cells, TCR beta diversity per million cells dropped roughly linearly as age rose.

Germline V gene sequence: CDR1 MNHEY, CDR2 SVGEGT. The CDR3 length is 15 residues. J lost 3 bases, V lost 3 bases, and 5 bases had no gene match. Only a few counts were recorded for this clonotype. Antigen unknown. Together with a sample-barcoded 5' primer, a J-beta primer mix was included in a second PCR lasting about 6 to 11 cycles. A 12-random-nucleotide template-switch adaptor tagged each cDNA molecule. Every sample gave at least 2.5 million paired-end reads containing CDR3. TCRdb ran MiXCR on the 5' RACE reads and lists one entry per CDR3 protein. The sample has 550,000 to 800,000 distinct CDR3 sequences; around 21% are singletons.

This receptor was taken from a man between 70 and 80 years old in good health. V gene TRBV6-2 or TRBV6-3 combines with J gene TRBJ2-3; 8 nucleotides agree with TRBD2. Sample: blood. The CDR3 DNA is TGTGCCAGCAGTTATCTGACTAGCGCTACAGATACGCAGTATTTT. It is translated as CASSYLTSATDTQYF.